This is a list of T cell receptor beta chains from one sample in a study of shared clonotypes between healthy human individuals. Clones were read by immunoSEQ multiplex PCR, and TCRdb kept only the in-frame ones, dropping some. This table has around 2.1 million clones, roughly 95% appearing once. The specimen sequenced was naive CD4+ T cells sorted from blood. These receptor sequences come from a man aged 18-30 years in good health. Both conserved end residues are part of each CDR3. Where a row states a size, it is once, few, many or the class of an expanded clone; other rows omit it.

TRBV5-8	TRBJ1-4	15	NA	CASSLLGTTNEKLFF
TRBV30	TRBJ1-2	15	NA	CAWSVRTGDNYGYTF
TRBV6-1	TRBJ2-5	15	once	CASSDKGQELGTQYF
TRBV10-3	TRBJ2-7	13	NA	CAISAGLSYEQYF
TRBV28	TRBJ1-3	11	NA	CASSSRNTIYF
TRBV5-6	TRBJ1-1	15	NA	CASNGGKVMNTEAFF
TRBV5-4	TRBJ2-7	11	NA	CASSYDKIQYF
TRBV7-9	TRBJ2-7	11	NA	CASSLGGLPVF
TRBV30	TRBJ2-1	13	NA	CAWRPSSYNEQFF
TRBV7-2	TRBJ2-7	16	NA	CASSLVVGGEDYEQYF
TRBV10-3	TRBJ1-6	13	NA	CAIRAGTGSPLHF
TRBV7-9	TRBJ1-3	15	NA	CASSIRTGRGNTIYF
TRBV5-1	TRBJ2-5	14	NA	CASRGGGTQETQYF